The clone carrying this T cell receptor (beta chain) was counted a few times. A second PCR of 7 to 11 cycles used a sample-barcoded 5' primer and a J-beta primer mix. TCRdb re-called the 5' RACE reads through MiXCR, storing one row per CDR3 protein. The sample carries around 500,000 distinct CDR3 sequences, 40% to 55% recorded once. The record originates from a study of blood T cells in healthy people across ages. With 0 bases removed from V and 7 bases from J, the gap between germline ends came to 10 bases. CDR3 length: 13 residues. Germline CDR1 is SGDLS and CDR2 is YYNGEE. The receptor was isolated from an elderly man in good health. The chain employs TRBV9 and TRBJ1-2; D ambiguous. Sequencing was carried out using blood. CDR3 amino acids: CASSVDGGRGYTF. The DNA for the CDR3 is TGTGCCAGCAGCGTAGACGGTGGCCGTGGCTACACCTTC.